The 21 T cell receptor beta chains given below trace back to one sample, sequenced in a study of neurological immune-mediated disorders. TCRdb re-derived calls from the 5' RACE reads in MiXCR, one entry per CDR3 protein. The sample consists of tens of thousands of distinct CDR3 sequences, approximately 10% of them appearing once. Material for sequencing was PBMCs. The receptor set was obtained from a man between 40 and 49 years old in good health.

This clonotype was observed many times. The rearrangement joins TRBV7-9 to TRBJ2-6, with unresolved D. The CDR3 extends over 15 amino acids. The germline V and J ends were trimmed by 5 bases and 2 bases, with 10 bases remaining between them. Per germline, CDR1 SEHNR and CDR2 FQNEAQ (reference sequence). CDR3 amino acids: CASSPYVPGANVLTF. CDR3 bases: TGTGCCAGCAGCCCCTATGTCCCTGGGGCCAACGTCCTGACTTTC.

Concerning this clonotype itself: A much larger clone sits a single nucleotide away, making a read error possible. The CDR3 protein is CSAREVTWKKLFF. The CDR3 DNA reads TGCAGTGCTAGAGAAGTAACATGGAAAAAACTGTTTTTT. The chain recombines TRBV20-1 with TRBJ1-4; D gene uncertain. This CDR3 is 13 amino acids long. V was pared by 0 bases and J by 9 bases, with 11 bases between. The germline V gene has CDR1 DFQATT and CDR2 SNEGSKA (reference sequence).

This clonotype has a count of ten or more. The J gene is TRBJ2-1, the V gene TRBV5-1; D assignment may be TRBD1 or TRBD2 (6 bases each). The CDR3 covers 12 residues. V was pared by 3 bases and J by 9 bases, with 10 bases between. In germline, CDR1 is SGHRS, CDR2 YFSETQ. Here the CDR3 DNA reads TGCGCCAGCAGCTCACAGGGAGGTGAGCAGTTCTTC. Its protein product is CASSSQGGEQFF.

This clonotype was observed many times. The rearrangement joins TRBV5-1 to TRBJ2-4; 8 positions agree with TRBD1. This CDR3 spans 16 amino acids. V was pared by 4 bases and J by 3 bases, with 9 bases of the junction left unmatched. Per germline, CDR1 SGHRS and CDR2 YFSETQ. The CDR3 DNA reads TGCGCCAGCAGCGTTGACCAACAGGGGGACAAAAACATTCAGTACTTC. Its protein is CASSVDQQGDKNIQYF.

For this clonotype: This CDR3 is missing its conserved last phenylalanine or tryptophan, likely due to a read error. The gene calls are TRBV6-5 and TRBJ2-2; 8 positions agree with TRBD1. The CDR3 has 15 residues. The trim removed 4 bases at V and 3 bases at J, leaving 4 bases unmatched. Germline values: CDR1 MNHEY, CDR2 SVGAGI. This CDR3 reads CASSSGQGHTGELFL. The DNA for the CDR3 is TGTGCCAGCAGTTCCGGACAGGGACACACCGGGGAGCTGTTTTTA.

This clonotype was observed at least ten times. The CDR3 protein is CASSQVTARDYEQYF. The CDR3 DNA follows: TGTGCCAGCAGCCAAGTGACGGCCAGGGACTACGAGCAGTACTTC. The gene calls are TRBV3-1 and TRBJ2-7; a possible D gene is TRBD1 (5 bases). V lost 1 base and J 3 bases, leaving 13 bases between the germline ends. Germline V gene sequence: CDR1 LGHDT, CDR2 YNNKEL (reference sequence). The CDR3 runs to 15 residues.

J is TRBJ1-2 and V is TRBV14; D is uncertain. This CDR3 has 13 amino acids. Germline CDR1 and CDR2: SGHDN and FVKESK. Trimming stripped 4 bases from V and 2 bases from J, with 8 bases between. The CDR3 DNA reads TGTGCCAGCAGCCCGAGACGGAACTATGGCTACACCTTC. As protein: CASSPRRNYGYTF.

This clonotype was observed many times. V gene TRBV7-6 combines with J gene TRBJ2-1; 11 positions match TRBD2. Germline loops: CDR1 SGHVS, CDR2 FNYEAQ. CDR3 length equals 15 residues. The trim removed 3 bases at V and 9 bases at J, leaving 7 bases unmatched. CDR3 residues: CASSLGTSGSGEQFF. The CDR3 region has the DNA TGTGCCAGCAGCTTGGGTACTAGCGGGAGTGGTGAGCAGTTCTTC.

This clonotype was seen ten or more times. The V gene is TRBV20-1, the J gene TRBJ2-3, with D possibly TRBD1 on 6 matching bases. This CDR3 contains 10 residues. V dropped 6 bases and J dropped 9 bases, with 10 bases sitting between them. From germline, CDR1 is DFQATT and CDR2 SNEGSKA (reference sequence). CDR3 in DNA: TGCAGTGCCCTGGGGGCGACGCAGTATTTT. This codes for CSALGATQYF.

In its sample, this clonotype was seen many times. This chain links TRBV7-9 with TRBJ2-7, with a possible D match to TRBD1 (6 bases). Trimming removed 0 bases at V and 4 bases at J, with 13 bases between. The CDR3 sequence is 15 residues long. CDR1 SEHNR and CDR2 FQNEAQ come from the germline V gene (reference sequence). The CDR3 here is CASSLAGGRGYEQYF. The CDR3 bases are TGTGCCAGCAGCTTAGCTGGGGGCAGGGGTTACGAGCAGTACTTC.

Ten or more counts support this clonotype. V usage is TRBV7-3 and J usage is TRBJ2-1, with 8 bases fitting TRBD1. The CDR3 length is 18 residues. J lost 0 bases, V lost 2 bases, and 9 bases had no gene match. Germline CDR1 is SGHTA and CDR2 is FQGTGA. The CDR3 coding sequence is TGTGCCAGCAGCTTACCGGACAGGGAATCGAGCTCCTACAATGAGCAGTTCTTC. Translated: CASSLPDRESSSYNEQFF.

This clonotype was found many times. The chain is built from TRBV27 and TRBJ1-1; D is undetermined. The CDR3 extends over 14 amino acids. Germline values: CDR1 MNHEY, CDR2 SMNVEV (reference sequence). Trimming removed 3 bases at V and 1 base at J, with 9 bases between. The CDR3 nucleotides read TGTGCCAGCAGTTTTGGCCCTAAGAACACTGAAGCTTTCTTT. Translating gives CASSFGPKNTEAFF.

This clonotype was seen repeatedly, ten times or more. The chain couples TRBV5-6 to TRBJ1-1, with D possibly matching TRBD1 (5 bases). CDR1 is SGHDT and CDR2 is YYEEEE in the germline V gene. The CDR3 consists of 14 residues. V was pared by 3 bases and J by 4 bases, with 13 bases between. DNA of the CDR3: TGTGCCAGCAGCTCCCGGGGGACGTTCACTGAAGCTTTCTTT. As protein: CASSSRGTFTEAFF.

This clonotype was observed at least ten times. DNA of the CDR3: TGTGCCAGCAGACCTACAGGGGGCCGCGAGCAGTACTTC. Protein: CASRPTGGREQYF. This rearrangement joins TRBV6-5 to TRBJ2-7, with 9 positions matching TRBD1. The CDR3 sequence is 13 residues long. Germline V gives CDR1 MNHEY, CDR2 SVGAGI. V lost 6 bases and J lost 6; bases outside the gene matches: 6.

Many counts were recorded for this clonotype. The CDR3 protein is CSVHWTSSYNEQFF. CDR3 bases: TGCAGCGTTCACTGGACTTCGAGCTACAATGAGCAGTTCTTC. J is TRBJ2-1 and V is TRBV29-1; TRBD2 is a possible D gene (5 bases). Deletions cut 5 bases from V and 3 bases from J, with 14 bases between. The CDR3 totals 14 residues. Germline CDR1 and CDR2: SQVTM and ANQGSEA.

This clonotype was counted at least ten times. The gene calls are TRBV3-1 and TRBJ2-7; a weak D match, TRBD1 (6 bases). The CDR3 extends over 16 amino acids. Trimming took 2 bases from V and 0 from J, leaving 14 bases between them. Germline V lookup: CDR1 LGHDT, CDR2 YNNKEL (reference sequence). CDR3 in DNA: TGTGCCAGCAGCCAAACTCCGGGACACCTCTCCTACGAGCAGTACTTC. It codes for CASSQTPGHLSYEQYF.

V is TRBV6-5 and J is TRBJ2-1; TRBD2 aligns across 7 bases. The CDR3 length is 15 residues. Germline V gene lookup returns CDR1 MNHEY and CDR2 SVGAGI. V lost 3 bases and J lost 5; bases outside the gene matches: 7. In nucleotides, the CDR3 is TGTGCCAGCAGTTATATGGGGGGAGGGGACAATGAGCAGTTCTTC. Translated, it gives CASSYMGGGDNEQFF.

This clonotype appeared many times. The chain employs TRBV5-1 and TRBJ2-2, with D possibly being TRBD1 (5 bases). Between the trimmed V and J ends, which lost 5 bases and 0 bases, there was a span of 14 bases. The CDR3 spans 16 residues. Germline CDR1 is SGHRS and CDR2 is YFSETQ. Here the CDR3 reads CASSSLTVSNTGELFF. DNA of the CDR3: TGCGCCAGCAGTTCTCTGACAGTTTCGAACACCGGGGAGCTGTTTTTT.

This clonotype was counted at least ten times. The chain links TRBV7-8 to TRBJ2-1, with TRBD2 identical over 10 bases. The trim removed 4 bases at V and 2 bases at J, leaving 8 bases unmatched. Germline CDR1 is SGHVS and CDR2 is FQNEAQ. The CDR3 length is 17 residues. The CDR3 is CASSSHGLADTYNEQFF. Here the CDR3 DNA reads TGTGCCAGCAGCTCCCACGGACTAGCGGACACCTACAATGAGCAGTTCTTC.

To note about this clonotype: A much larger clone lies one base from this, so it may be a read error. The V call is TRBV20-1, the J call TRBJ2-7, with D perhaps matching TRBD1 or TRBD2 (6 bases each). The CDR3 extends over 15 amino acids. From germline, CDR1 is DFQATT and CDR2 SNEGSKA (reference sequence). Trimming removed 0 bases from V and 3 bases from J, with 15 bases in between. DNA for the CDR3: TGCAGTGCTAGAGATCGGTTAAAGGGGGGCTACGAGCAGTACTTC. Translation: CSARDRLKGGYEQYF.

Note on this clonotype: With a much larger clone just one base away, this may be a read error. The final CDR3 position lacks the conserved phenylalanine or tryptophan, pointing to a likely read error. The CDR3 coding sequence is TGTGCCATCTCATGGGTGGCTGACAGCGGCACAGATACGCAGTATTTA. Its translation: CAISWVADSGTDTQYL. The chain recombines TRBV10-3 with TRBJ2-3; weak D call: TRBD1 (5 bases). The CDR3 is 16 amino acids. From germline, CDR1 is ENHRY and CDR2 SYGVKD. Trimming left V 8 bases short and J 1 base short, with 19 bases between.